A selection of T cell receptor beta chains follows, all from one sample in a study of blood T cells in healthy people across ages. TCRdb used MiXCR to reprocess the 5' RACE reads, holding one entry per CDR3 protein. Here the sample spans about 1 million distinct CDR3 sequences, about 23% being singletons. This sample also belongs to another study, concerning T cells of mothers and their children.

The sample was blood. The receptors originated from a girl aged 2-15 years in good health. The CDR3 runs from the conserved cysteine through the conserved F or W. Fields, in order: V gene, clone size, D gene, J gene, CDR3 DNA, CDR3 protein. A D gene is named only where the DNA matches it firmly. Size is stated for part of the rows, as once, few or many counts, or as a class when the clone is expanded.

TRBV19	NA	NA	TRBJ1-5	TGTGCCAGTAGTATTCTGTGGGAAATAGACAATCAGCCCCAGCATTTT	CASSILWEIDNQPQHF
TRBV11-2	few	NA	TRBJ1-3	TGTGCCAGCAGCTCCTCCGGGCCGGCGTATTTT	CASSSSGPAYF
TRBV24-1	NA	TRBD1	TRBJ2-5	TGTGCCACCAGGGGGACAGCTGAGGAGACCCAGTACTTC	CATRGTAEETQYF
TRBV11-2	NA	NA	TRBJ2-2	TGTGCCAGCAACTCTGGGAACACCGGGGAGCTGTTTTTT	CASNSGNTGELFF
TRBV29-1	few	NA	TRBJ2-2	TGCAGCGTTAGCAACACCGGGGAGCTGTTTTTT	CSVSNTGELFF
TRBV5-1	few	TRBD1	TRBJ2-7	TGCGCCAGCAGCTTATCCGGACAGGGAATCGAGCAGTACTTC	CASSLSGQGIEQYF
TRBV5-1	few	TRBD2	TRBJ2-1	TGCGCCAGCAGCCTACCTAGCGGGAGGAGGGGTAATGAGCAGTTCTTC	CASSLPSGRRGNEQFF
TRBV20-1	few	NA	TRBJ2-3	TGCAGAGCAGATTTAGGGGATACGCAGTATTTT	CRADLGDTQYF
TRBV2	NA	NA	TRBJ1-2	TGTGCCAGCAGTGCGGGGGGGTTGAACTATGGCTACACCTTC	CASSAGGLNYGYTF
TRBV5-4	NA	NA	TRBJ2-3	TGTGCCAGCAGCTTGGAGGGGTATGATTCAGATACGCAGTATTTT	CASSLEGYDSDTQYF
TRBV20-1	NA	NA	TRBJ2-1	TGCAGTGCTAGTCCCGGGACTGGCGGTTACAATGAGCAGTTCTTC	CSASPGTGGYNEQFF
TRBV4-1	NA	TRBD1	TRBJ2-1	TGCGCCAGCAGCCAAGATCGGCAGGGGGCTTACAATGAGCAGTTCTTC	CASSQDRQGAYNEQFF
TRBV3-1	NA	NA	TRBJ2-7	TGTGCCAGCAGCCAAGCCCCCAGCGCGAGCTCCTACGAGCAGTACTTC	CASSQAPSASSYEQYF
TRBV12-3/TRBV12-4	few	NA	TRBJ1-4	TGTGCCAGCAGTTTAACGCCCTTACATGAAAAACTGTTTTTT	CASSLTPLHEKLFF
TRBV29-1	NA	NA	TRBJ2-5	TGCAGCGTTGATGAGGGGGATAATCAAGAGACCCAGTACTTC	CSVDEGDNQETQYF
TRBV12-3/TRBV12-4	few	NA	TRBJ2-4	TGTGCCAGCAGTTCAGGTGGACTTTCGGTAGCCAAAAACATTCAGTACTTC	CASSSGGLSVAKNIQYF
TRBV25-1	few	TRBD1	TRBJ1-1	TGTGCCAGCAGTGAATACGGACAGGGGAAGGCTTTCTTT	CASSEYGQGKAFF
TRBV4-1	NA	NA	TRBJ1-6	TGCGCCAGCAGCCAAGGAGACAGTTCCATTTATAATTCACCCCTCCACTTT	CASSQGDSSIYNSPLHF
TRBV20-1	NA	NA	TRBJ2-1	TGCAGTGCTAGAGATAGAAGCGTGGGGCAGTTCTTC	CSARDRSVGQFF
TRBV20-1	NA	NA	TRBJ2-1	TGCAGTGCTAGCGCCCCCCCTTCCCGGCCTAACAATGAGCAGTTCTTC	CSASAPPSRPNNEQFF
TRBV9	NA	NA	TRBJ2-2	TGTGCCAGCAGCGTGGTAGCCGGGGAGCTGTTTTTT	CASSVVAGELFF
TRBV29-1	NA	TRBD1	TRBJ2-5	TGCAGCGTGACAGGGGTATCCCAAGAGACCCAGTACTTC	CSVTGVSQETQYF
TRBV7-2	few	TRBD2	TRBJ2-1	TGTGCCAGCAGCTTAAGGGTGTCGTCGGGAGGGCCTAACTACGATGAGCAGTTCTTC	CASSLRVSSGGPNYDEQFF
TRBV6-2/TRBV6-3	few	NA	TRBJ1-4	TGTGCCAGCAGAGACCCGGGACGGCCTGAAAAACTGTTTTTT	CASRDPGRPEKLFF
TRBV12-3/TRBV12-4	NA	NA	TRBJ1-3	TGTGCCAGCAGTTTCGGGCAGAACTCTGGAAACACCATATATTTT	CASSFGQNSGNTIYF
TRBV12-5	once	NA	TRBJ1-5	TGTGCTAGTGGTTTCATGACAATTCAACCCCAGCATTTT	CASGFMTIQPQHF
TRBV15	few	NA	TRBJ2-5	TGTGCCACCAGCAGAGATCGGGCCACCGGAGAGACCCAGTACTTC	CATSRDRATGETQYF
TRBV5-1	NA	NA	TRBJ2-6	TGCGCCACCTCCTTGAGGCCTGGGGCCAACGTCCTGACTTTC	CATSLRPGANVLTF
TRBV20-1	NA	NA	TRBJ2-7	TGCAGTGCTAGAGATGGGCTCCGTAGCTCCCTCTACGAGCAGTACTTC	CSARDGLRSSLYEQYF
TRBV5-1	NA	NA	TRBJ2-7	TGCGCCAGCAGGCGGAGGACCGACTCGTACGAGCAGTACTTC	CASRRRTDSYEQYF
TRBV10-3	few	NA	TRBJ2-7	TGTGCCATCAGCCGGGGACCCTTGGGCTACGAGCAGTACTTC	CAISRGPLGYEQYF
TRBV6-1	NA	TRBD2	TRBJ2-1	TGTGCCAGCAGGAACCTAGCGGGAGGGAGCTCCTACAATGAGCAGTTCTTC	CASRNLAGGSSYNEQFF
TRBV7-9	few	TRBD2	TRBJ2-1	TGTGCCAGCAGCTTCAAGCGGGAGGACACCAATGAGCAGTTCTTC	CASSFKREDTNEQFF
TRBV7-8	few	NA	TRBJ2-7	TGTGCCAGCAGCTCCGAAGGACCGGGCTACGAGCAGTACTTC	CASSSEGPGYEQYF
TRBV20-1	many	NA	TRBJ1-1	TGCAGTGCAATCGATGGCCCCAGGCTTAACACTGAAGCTTTCTTT	CSAIDGPRLNTEAFF
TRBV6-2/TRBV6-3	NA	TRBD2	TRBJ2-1	TGTGCCGGCAGACCTCCCTGGGAGGGGTCCTACAATGAGCAGTTCTTC	CAGRPPWEGSYNEQFF
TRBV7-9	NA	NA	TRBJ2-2	TGTGCCATTAACGGACAGACTTCTTTCCCGAACACCGGGGAGCTGTTTTTT	CAINGQTSFPNTGELFF
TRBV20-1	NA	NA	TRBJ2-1	TGCAGTGCTAAGCAGGAGGACAATGGGCAGTTCTTC	CSAKQEDNGQFF
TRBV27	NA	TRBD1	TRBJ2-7	TGTGCCAGCAGTGGCGACTTGGGACAGGGGTACCCCTACGAGCAGTACTTC	CASSGDLGQGYPYEQYF
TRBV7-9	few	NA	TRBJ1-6	TGTGCCAGCAGCTCAGGGTATTCACCCCTCCACTTT	CASSSGYSPLHF
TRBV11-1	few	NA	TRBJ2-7	TGTGCCAGCAGGGAAGGGGTCCCTTACGAGCAGTACTTC	CASREGVPYEQYF
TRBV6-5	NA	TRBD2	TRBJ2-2	TGTGCCAGCAGTTACTCGACCGGGGGGGACACCGGGGAGCTGTTTTTT	CASSYSTGGDTGELFF
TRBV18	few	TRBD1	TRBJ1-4	TGTGCCAGCTCACCCGGACAGGGCTTGTTTTTT	CASSPGQGLFF
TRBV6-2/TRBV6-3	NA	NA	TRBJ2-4	TGTGCCAGCAGTTACTCGATAGTGGCGGGCGCTGGGTCCTCGTACTTC	CASSYSIVAGAGSSYF
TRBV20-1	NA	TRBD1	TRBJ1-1	TGCAGTGCTAGAACATTGACAGGGGAATATGGAGCTTTCTTT	CSARTLTGEYGAFF
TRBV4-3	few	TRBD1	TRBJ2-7	TGCGCCGACAGACCCCAGGGGGCCCTAACCTACGAGCAGTACTTC	CADRPQGALTYEQYF
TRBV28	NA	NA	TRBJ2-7	TGTGCCAGCAGTTTATTGTTCCGCTACGAGCAGTACTTC	CASSLLFRYEQYF
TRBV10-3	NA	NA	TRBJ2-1	TGTGCCATCACGGACAGTTCCCTCAATGAGCAGTTCTTC	CAITDSSLNEQFF
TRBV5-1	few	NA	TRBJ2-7	TGCGCCAGCCCCTTGGGGATTGCGAGCTACCCACCTTACGAGCAGTACTTC	CASPLGIASYPPYEQYF
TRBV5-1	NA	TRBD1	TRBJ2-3	TGCGCCAGCAGCTTAGGGACAGGCTTCACAGATACGCAGTATTTT	CASSLGTGFTDTQYF
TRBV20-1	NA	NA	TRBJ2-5	TGCAGTGCTAGAGATCAGTCCTTCGGGGAGACCCAGTACTTC	CSARDQSFGETQYF